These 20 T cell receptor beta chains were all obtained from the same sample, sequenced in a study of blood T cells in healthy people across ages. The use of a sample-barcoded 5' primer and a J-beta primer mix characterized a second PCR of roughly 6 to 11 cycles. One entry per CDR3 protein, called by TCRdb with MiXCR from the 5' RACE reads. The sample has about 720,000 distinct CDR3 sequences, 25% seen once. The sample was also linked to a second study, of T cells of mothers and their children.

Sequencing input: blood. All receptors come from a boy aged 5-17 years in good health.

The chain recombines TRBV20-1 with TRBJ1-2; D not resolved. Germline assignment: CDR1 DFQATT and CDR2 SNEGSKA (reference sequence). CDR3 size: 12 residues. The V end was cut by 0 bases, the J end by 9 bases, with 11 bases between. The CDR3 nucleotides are TGCAGTGCTAGAGATACCCGAGAAAGCTACACCTTC. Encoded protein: CSARDTRESYTF.

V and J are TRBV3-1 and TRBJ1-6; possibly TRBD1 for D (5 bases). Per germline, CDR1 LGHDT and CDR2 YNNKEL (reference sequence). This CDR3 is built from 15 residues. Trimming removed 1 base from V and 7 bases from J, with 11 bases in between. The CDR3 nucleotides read TGTGCCAGCAGCCAAGGTGCCAGGACAAATTCACCCCTCCACTTT. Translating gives CASSQGARTNSPLHF.

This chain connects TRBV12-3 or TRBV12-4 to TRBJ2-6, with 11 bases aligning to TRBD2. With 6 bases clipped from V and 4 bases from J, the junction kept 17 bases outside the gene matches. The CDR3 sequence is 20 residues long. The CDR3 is CASSYGIGSGRALGANVLTF. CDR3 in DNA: TGTGCCAGCAGCTACGGGATCGGTAGCGGGAGGGCCTTAGGGGCCAACGTCCTGACTTTC.

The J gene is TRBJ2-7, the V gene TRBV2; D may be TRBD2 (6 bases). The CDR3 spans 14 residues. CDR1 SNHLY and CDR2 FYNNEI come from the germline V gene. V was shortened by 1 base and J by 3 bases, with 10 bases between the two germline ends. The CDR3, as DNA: TGTGCCAGCAGTGAAGATCAGGGAGGCTACGAGCAGTACTTC. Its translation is CASSEDQGGYEQYF. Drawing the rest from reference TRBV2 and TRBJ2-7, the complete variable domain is EPEVTQTPSHQVTQMGQEVILRCVPISNHLYFYWYRQILGQKVEFLVSFYNNEISEKSEIFDDQFSVERPDGSNFTLKIRSTKLEDSAMYFCASSEDQGGYEQYFGPGTRLTVT.

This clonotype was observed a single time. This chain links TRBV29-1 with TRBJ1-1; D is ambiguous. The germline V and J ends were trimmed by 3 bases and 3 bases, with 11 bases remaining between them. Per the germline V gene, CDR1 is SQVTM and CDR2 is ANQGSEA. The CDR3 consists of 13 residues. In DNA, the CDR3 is TGCAGCGTTGATGGCTCTTGGGACACTGAAGCTTTCTTT. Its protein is CSVDGSWDTEAFF.

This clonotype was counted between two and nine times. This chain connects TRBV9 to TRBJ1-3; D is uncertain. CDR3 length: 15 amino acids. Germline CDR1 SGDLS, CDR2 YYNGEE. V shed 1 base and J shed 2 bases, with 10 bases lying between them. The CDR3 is CASSVTKHPGNTIYF. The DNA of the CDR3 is TGTGCCAGCAGCGTAACGAAACACCCTGGAAACACCATATATTTT.

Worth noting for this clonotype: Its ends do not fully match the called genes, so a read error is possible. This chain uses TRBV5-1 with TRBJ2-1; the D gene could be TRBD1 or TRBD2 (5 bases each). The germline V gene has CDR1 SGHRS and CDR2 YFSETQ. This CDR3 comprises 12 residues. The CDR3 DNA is TGCGCCAGCAGCTTGTACGGGGCTGAGCAGCTCTTC. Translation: CASSLYGAEQLF.

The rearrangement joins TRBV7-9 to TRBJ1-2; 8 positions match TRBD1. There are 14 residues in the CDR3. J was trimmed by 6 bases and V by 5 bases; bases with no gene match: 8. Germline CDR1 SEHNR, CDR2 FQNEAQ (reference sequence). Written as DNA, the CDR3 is TGTGCCAGCAGCCACCCGGACAGGGTTCATGGCTACACCTTC. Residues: CASSHPDRVHGYTF.

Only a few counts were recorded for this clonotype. The CDR3 spells CASSNLTLVGEKLFF. CDR3 DNA sequence: TGTGCCAGCAGCAATTTGACACTGGTAGGAGAAAAACTGTTTTTT. The gene calls are TRBV7-9 and TRBJ1-4; D remains ambiguous. Deletions cut 5 bases from V and 8 bases from J, with 18 bases between. The CDR3 is 15 amino acids. Germline V CDR1 and CDR2: SEHNR, FQNEAQ (reference sequence).

In DNA form, the CDR3 reads TGCAGTGCTATCCAAGGACAGGGCGGCTACACCGGGGGTCAGCCCCAGCATTTT. This sequence encodes CSAIQGQGGYTGGQPQHF. J is TRBJ1-5 and V is TRBV20-1; 8 bases are shared with TRBD1. The CDR3 loop spans 18 amino acids. V shed 4 bases and J 6 bases; nucleotides not matched to a gene: 20. The germline V gene encodes CDR1 DFQATT and CDR2 SNEGSKA (reference sequence).

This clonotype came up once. CDR3 sequence: CASSAPGFQETQYF. The CDR3 nucleotides read TGTGCCAGCAGTGCCCCGGGCTTTCAAGAGACCCAGTACTTC. This rearrangement joins TRBV28 to TRBJ2-5; D gene uncertain. The CDR3 loop spans 14 amino acids. Germline values: CDR1 MDHEN, CDR2 SYDVKM. V lost 5 bases, J lost 2 bases, and 12 bases lay in between.

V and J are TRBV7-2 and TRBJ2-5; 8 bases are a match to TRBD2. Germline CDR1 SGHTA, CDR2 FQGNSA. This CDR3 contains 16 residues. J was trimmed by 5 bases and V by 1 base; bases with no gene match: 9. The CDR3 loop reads CASSLVYTGGRETQYF. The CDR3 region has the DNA TGTGCCAGCAGCTTAGTTTATACGGGAGGGAGGGAGACCCAGTACTTC.

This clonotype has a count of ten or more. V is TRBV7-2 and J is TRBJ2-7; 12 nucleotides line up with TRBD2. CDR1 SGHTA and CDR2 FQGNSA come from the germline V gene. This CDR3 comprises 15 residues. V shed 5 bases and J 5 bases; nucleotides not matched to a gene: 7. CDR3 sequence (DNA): TGTGCCAGCAGCGAACCTAGCGGGAGGGCCCACGAGCAGTACTTC. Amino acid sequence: CASSEPSGRAHEQYF.

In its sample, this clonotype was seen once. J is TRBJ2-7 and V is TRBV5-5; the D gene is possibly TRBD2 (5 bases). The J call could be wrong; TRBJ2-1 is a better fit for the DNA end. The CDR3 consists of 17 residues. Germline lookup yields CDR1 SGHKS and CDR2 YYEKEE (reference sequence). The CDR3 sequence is CASSFGPGGRGSGEQFF. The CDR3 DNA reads TGTGCCAGCAGCTTTGGCCCTGGAGGCCGCGGGTCGGGTGAGCAGTTCTTC.

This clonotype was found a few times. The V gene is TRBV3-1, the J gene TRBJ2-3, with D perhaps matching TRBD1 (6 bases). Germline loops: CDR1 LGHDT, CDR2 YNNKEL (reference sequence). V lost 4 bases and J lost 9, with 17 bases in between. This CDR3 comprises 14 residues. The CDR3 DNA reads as TGTGCCAGCAGCCCTAGGATCATTGGACAGACGCAGTATTTT. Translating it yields CASSPRIIGQTQYF.

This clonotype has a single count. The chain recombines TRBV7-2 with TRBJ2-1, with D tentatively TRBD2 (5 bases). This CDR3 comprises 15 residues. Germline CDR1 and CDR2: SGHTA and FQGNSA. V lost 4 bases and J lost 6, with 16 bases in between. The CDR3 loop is CASSSIPGLPNEQFF. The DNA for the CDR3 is TGTGCCAGCAGCTCCATACCCGGACTCCCCAATGAGCAGTTCTTC.

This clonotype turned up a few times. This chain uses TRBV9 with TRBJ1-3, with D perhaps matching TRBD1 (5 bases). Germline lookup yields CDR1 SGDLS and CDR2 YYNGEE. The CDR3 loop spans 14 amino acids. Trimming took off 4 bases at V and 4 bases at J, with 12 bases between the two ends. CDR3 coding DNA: TGTGCCAGCAGCAACCGGGACCGCGGAAACACCATATATTTT. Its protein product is CASSNRDRGNTIYF.

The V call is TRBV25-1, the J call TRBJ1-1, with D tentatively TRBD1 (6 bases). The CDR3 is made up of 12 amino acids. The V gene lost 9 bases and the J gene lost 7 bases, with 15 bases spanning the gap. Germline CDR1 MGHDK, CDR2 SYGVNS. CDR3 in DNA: TGTGCCAGTCGTGGACAGACCTTTGAAGCTTTCTTT. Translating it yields CASRGQTFEAFF.

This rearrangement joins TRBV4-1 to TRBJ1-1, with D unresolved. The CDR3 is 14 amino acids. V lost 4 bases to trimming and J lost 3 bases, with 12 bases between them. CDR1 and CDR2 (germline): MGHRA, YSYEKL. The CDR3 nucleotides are TGCGCCAGCAGCCTAACGCCCCAGGACACTGAAGCTTTCTTT. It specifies CASSLTPQDTEAFF.

In DNA form, the CDR3 reads TGCAGCGTTGAAGATATAGACAGGGAGGGTTTGAATGAAAAACTGTTTTTT. This encodes CSVEDIDREGLNEKLFF. The rearrangement uses TRBV29-1 and TRBJ1-4; TRBD1 matches 7 bases. This CDR3 is 17 amino acids long. V was clipped by 0 bases and J by 5 bases; unmatched bases: 12. Germline V lookup: CDR1 SQVTM, CDR2 ANQGSEA.